The 29 T cell receptor beta chains presented below share a single source sample, sequenced in a study of CD8 T cells in Susac syndrome (dated by TCRdb to the late 2010s). Library method: the immunoSEQ multiplex PCR assay. RNA was extracted using the RNeasy kit, and roughly 0.5 to 1 microgram was reverse transcribed with random hexamers. In-frame beta chains were kept once TCRdb had trimmed the public reads at Q25 with fastp and called clones with MiXCR. Every entry covers one CDR3 protein and lists the most common genes and DNA from its rows. The sample records 150,000 to 200,000 distinct CDR3 sequences, roughly 95% of which are singletons. About 0.15% of the sample belongs to the ten largest clones. The specimen was CD8+ T cells from PBMCs. These TCRs come from a human donor with multiple sclerosis.

The rearrangement uses TRBV5-6 and TRBJ1-2, with D hard to call. The CDR3 is made up of 12 amino acids. Germline loops: CDR1 SGHDT, CDR2 YYEEEE. Trimming stripped 1 base from V and 6 bases from J, with 7 bases between. CDR3 bases: TGTGCCAGCAGCTTGATGGGTCATGGCTACACCTTC. Residues: CASSLMGHGYTF.

This sequence joins TRBV12-3 or TRBV12-4 and TRBJ1-4, with D hard to call. V lost 6 bases and J 9 bases, leaving 14 bases between the germline ends. The CDR3 totals 13 residues. This chain's CDR3 is CASSPLVSQKLFF. DNA of the CDR3: TGTGCCAGCAGCCCACTGGTGTCCCAAAAACTGTTTTTT.

This sequence joins TRBV27 and TRBJ2-3; D gene uncertain. Germline V gene lookup returns CDR1 MNHEY and CDR2 SMNVEV (reference sequence). This CDR3 spans 15 amino acids. Trimming removed 0 bases from V and 0 bases from J, with 7 bases in between. The CDR3 region is CASSLSSRSTDTQYF. DNA of the CDR3: TGTGCCAGCAGTTTATCTTCCAGGAGCACAGATACGCAGTATTTT.

The V call is TRBV7-3, the J call TRBJ2-1; 7 bases match TRBD2. Unmatched junction bases numbered 5, after V lost 0 bases and J lost 6 bases. This CDR3 has 15 residues. Germline V lookup: CDR1 SGHTA, CDR2 FQGTGA. The CDR3 nucleotides read TGTGCCAGCAGCTTAACGGGCGGGGGACTCAATGAGCAGTTCTTC. This translates into CASSLTGGGLNEQFF.

V is TRBV7-9 and J is TRBJ1-1; D is ambiguous. The germline V gene has CDR1 SEHNR and CDR2 FQNEAQ (reference sequence). V was clipped by 5 bases and J by 0 bases, with 4 bases between them. CDR3 size: 12 residues. The CDR3 sequence: CASSQLNTEAFF. The CDR3 nucleotides read TGTGCCAGCAGCCAATTGAACACTGAAGCTTTCTTT. The variable domain in full, completed from reference TRBV7-9 and TRBJ1-1, reads DTGVSQNPRHKITKRGQNVTFRCDPISEHNRLYWYRQTLGQGPEFLTYFQNEAQLEKSRLLSDRFSAERPKGSFSTLEIQRTEQGDSAMYLCASSQLNTEAFFGQGTRLTVV.

This clonotype was observed a single time. The V gene is TRBV20-1, the J gene TRBJ2-1; TRBD2 matches at 8 bases. Trimming took 0 bases from V and 2 from J; bases not matched to a gene: 3. The CDR3 is 15 amino acids. CDR1 DFQATT and CDR2 SNEGSKA come from the germline V gene (reference sequence). The CDR3 sequence is CSARDGGAPYNEQFF. Written as DNA, the CDR3 is TGCAGTGCTAGAGACGGGGGGGCCCCCTACAATGAGCAGTTCTTC.

The V gene is TRBV9, the J gene TRBJ2-4; TRBD2 is a possible D gene (6 bases). The CDR3 is made up of 16 amino acids. V was clipped by 0 bases and J by 0 bases, with 10 bases between them. The germline V gene has CDR1 SGDLS and CDR2 YYNGEE. The chain's CDR3 is CASSVAGASAKNIQYF. The CDR3 nucleotides read TGTGCCAGCAGCGTAGCGGGAGCTTCAGCCAAAAACATTCAGTACTTC.

The genes are TRBV25-1 and TRBJ2-1, with D maybe TRBD2 (5 bases). The CDR3 length is 14 residues. V lost 8 bases, J lost 3 bases, and 14 bases lay in between. The germline V gene has CDR1 MGHDK and CDR2 SYGVNS. CDR3 nucleotides: TGTGCCAGCTCCGGGGTCCTGGACTACAATGAGCAGTTCTTC. It yields the protein CASSGVLDYNEQFF. Full variable domain (missing parts from reference TRBV25-1 and TRBJ2-1): EADIYQTPRYLVIGTGKKITLECSQTMGHDKMYWYQQDPGMELHLIHYSYGVNSTEKGDLSSESTVSRIRTEHFPLTLESARPSHTSQYLCASSGVLDYNEQFFGPGTRLTVL.

CDR3 DNA sequence: TGTGCCAGCGCACAACGAGGTTGGGGGGACTATGGCTACACCTTC. This sequence encodes CASAQRGWGDYGYTF. The chain couples TRBV27 to TRBJ1-2; D might be TRBD1 (5 bases). CDR3 length: 15 residues. The germline V and J ends were trimmed by 8 bases and 3 bases, with 19 bases remaining between them. The germline V gene has CDR1 MNHEY and CDR2 SMNVEV (reference sequence).

This clonotype appeared once. This rearrangement joins TRBV15 to TRBJ2-5; a weak D match, TRBD1 (5 bases). The CDR3 has 14 residues. The germline CDR1 and CDR2 sequences are LNHNV and YYDKDF (reference sequence). Between the trimmed V and J ends, which lost 4 bases and 5 bases, there was a span of 14 bases. The CDR3 coding sequence is TGTGCCACCAGCATACCGGACACTTCGGAGACCCAGTACTTC. Translating gives CATSIPDTSETQYF.

The chain links TRBV15 to TRBJ2-7; D tentatively fits TRBD1 or TRBD2 (5 bases each). Trimming removed 1 base from V and 4 bases from J, with 8 bases in between. Germline CDR1 is LNHNV and CDR2 is YYDKDF (reference sequence). The CDR3 totals 13 residues. The CDR3 region has the DNA TGTGCCACCAGCAGAGTCGGGGCGTACGAGCAGTACTTC. This gives the protein CATSRVGAYEQYF.

The CDR3 sequence is CSARDRGRVSYEQYF. The CDR3, as DNA: TGCAGTGCTCGGGACAGGGGACGGGTGTCCTACGAGCAGTACTTC. The chain joins TRBV20-1 to TRBJ2-7, with 10 bases lining up with TRBD1. CDR3 length equals 15 residues. With V trimmed by 5 bases and J by 1 base, 8 bases remained unmatched. Germline CDR1 is DFQATT and CDR2 is SNEGSKA (reference sequence).

This sequence joins TRBV3-1 and TRBJ2-7; D is perhaps TRBD1 or TRBD2 (5 bases each). From germline, CDR1 is LGHDT and CDR2 YNNKEL (reference sequence). Between the trimmed V and J ends, which lost 5 bases and 6 bases, there was a span of 14 bases. The CDR3 totals 13 residues. The CDR3 nucleotides are TGTGCCAGCAGCGGGAAGAGAGGGGTCGAGCAGTACTTC. Translation: CASSGKRGVEQYF.

This chain joins TRBV4-1 and TRBJ2-1; D remains unclear. Trimming cost V 3 bases and J 10 bases, with 16 bases left between them. Germline V gives CDR1 MGHRA, CDR2 YSYEKL. The CDR3 is 14 residues long. The chain's CDR3 is CASSQTVRQREQFF. CDR3 nucleotides: TGCGCCAGCAGCCAGACCGTACGACAAAGAGAGCAGTTCTTC.

A few counts support this clonotype. The J gene is TRBJ2-1, the V gene TRBV27, with 8 bases aligning to TRBD1. The V and J ends lost 5 bases and 8 bases, in that order; junction bases with no gene match: 5. Germline-derived CDR1 and CDR2 are MNHEY and SMNVEV (reference sequence). The CDR3 is 13 amino acids. The CDR3 coding sequence is TGTGCCAGCAGTCTGACAGGGGTGGATGAGCAGTTCTTC. This codes for CASSLTGVDEQFF.

The gene calls are TRBV7-6 and TRBJ2-3; D is undetermined. Per the germline V gene, CDR1 is SGHVS and CDR2 is FNYEAQ. Trimming removed 4 bases at V and 2 bases at J, with 10 bases between. The CDR3 runs 14 residues. The CDR3, as DNA: TGTGCCAGCAGCTCATTAGCTGTCACAGATACGCAGTATTTT. Protein product: CASSSLAVTDTQYF.

The V and J genes are TRBV27 and TRBJ2-5, with D hard to call. The CDR3 covers 14 residues. Germline CDR1 is MNHEY and CDR2 is SMNVEV (reference sequence). Trimming took 4 bases from V and 1 from J, leaving 10 bases between them. Here the CDR3 reads CASSSPGPQETQYF. The CDR3 region has the DNA TGTGCCAGCAGTTCCCCTGGCCCCCAAGAGACCCAGTACTTC.

This clonotype was seen only once. The chain joins TRBV3-1 to TRBJ1-2, with TRBD1 matching 7 bases. The V and J ends lost 1 base and 2 bases, in that order; junction bases with no gene match: 7. This CDR3 region has 16 residues. Germline V gene lookup returns CDR1 LGHDT and CDR2 YNNKEL (reference sequence). The CDR3 reads CASSQGPGTANYGYTF. The CDR3 bases are TGTGCCAGCAGCCAAGGGCCGGGGACAGCGAACTATGGCTACACCTTC.

V and J are TRBV6-4 and TRBJ1-2; D is unresolved. Per germline, CDR1 MRHNA and CDR2 SNTAGT. The CDR3 spans 19 residues. Trimming left V 4 bases short and J 5 bases short, with 29 bases between. The CDR3 reads CASSVAKWVRDQEVYGYTF. CDR3 sequence (DNA): TGTGCCAGCAGTGTGGCCAAGTGGGTCCGGGATCAGGAGGTTTATGGCTACACCTTC.

This clonotype was observed once. The J gene is TRBJ1-2, the V gene TRBV19; D unresolved. The CDR3 sequence is 15 residues long. Germline V gene sequence: CDR1 LNHDA, CDR2 SQIVND (reference sequence). With 3 bases removed from V and 2 bases from J, the gap between germline ends came to 13 bases. The DNA for the CDR3 is TGTGCCAGTAGTATCGAAGGCAGGCTGAACTATGGCTACACCTTC. Translated: CASSIEGRLNYGYTF.

This chain links TRBV7-2 with TRBJ1-6; 7 bases agree with TRBD1. V shed 7 bases and J 6 bases; nucleotides not matched to a gene: 9. The CDR3 has 15 amino acids. Germline values: CDR1 SGHTA, CDR2 FQGNSA. DNA of the CDR3: TGTGCCAGCACCCCGACAGGGCAGGGTAATTCACCCCTCCACTTT. Encoded protein: CASTPTGQGNSPLHF.

The rearrangement links TRBV20-1 to TRBJ2-7; 8 bases are a match to TRBD1. The CDR3 is made up of 13 amino acids. Germline V CDR1 and CDR2: DFQATT, SNEGSKA (reference sequence). Germline trimming cut 4 bases from V and 7 bases from J; bases unmatched to any gene: 9. Here the CDR3 reads CSATLTGVGEQYF. The CDR3 DNA sequence: TGCAGTGCTACTCTGACAGGGGTCGGGGAGCAGTACTTC.

The CDR3: CASSPAESYNEQFF. In nucleotides, the CDR3 is TGTGCCAGCTCACCCGCCGAAAGCTACAATGAGCAGTTCTTC. The chain is built from TRBV18 and TRBJ2-1; D unresolved. Germline CDR1 is KGHSH and CDR2 is LQKENI. V lost 3 bases and J lost 3, with 9 bases in between. The CDR3 totals 14 residues.

The gene calls are TRBV14 and TRBJ1-6, with D unresolved. The ends were cut back, 2 bases at V and 5 bases at J, with 7 bases in the middle. This CDR3 has 14 residues. Germline values: CDR1 SGHDN, CDR2 FVKESK. This CDR3 is CASSQLLNNSPLHF. In DNA form, the CDR3 reads TGTGCCAGCAGCCAATTGCTCAATAATTCACCCCTCCACTTT.

The rearrangement uses TRBV7-8 and TRBJ1-1; possibly TRBD1 for D (6 bases). Trimming took off 5 bases at V and 8 bases at J, with 12 bases between the two ends. The CDR3 extends over 12 amino acids. The germline gives CDR1 SGHVS, CDR2 FQNEAQ. This CDR3 reads CASSQTGTEAFF. CDR3 bases: TGTGCCAGCAGCCAAACCGGGACAGAAGCTTTCTTT. Combining the CDR3 with reference TRBV7-8 and TRBJ1-1 gives the whole variable domain GAGVSQSPRYKVAKRGQDVALRCDPISGHVSLFWYQQALGQGPEFLTYFQNEAQLDKSGLPSDRFFAERPEGSVSTLKIQRTQQEDSAVYLCASSQTGTEAFFGQGTRLTVV.

The CDR3 DNA reads TGCAGCGTTGAACAGCGGGAGTTGTACAATGAGCAGTTCTTC. This translates into CSVEQRELYNEQFF. This rearrangement joins TRBV29-1 to TRBJ2-1; TRBD2 matches 8 bases. J was trimmed by 4 bases and V by 2 bases; bases with no gene match: 4. The germline gives CDR1 SQVTM, CDR2 ANQGSEA. CDR3 length: 14 residues.

The J gene is TRBJ1-5, the V gene TRBV20-1; D remains ambiguous. Germline loops: CDR1 DFQATT, CDR2 SNEGSKA (reference sequence). CDR3 size: 13 residues. The V gene lost 5 bases and the J gene lost 2 bases, with 10 bases spanning the gap. The CDR3, as DNA: TGCAGTGCTCGGTGGGCCCGCAATCAGCCCCAGCATTTT. Translated, it gives CSARWARNQPQHF.

The rearrangement uses TRBV19 and TRBJ2-1, with 8 nucleotides matching TRBD1. V dropped 8 bases and J dropped 3; count of bases not matched to a gene: 9. There are 15 residues in the CDR3. Germline CDR1 LNHDA, CDR2 SQIVND (reference sequence). In DNA, the CDR3 is TGTGCCAGTGGATCTCGACAGGGGTTCTACAATGAGCAGTTCTTC. This encodes CASGSRQGFYNEQFF.

The rearrangement links TRBV15 to TRBJ1-2; D is undetermined. The CDR3 spans 13 residues. Trimming removed 4 bases from V and 5 bases from J, with 11 bases in between. In germline, CDR1 is LNHNV, CDR2 YYDKDF (reference sequence). The CDR3 loop reads CATSIVQMYGYTF. CDR3 DNA sequence: TGTGCCACCAGCATCGTCCAGATGTATGGCTACACCTTC.